One sample yielded the 3 T cell receptor beta chains listed below, sequenced in a study of memory CD4+ T cells and cytomegalovirus serostatus. The sort gate was single viable CD3+CD4+CD8-CD45RO+ cells for memory CD4+ T cells. TCRdb's copy holds only in-frame clones and misses some; the assay was immunoSEQ multiplex PCR. The repertoire consists of approximately 70,000 clones, with around 76% occurring once and the leading ten covering 4% to 5.5%. Sequencing was performed on memory CD4+ T cells from blood. These receptors were collected from an adult in good health and CMV-seropositive.

Only a few counts were recorded for this clone. J is TRBJ2-3 and V is TRBV11-2, with 13 positions matching TRBD2. From germline, CDR1 is SGHAT and CDR2 FQNNGV. The CDR3 is made up of 16 amino acids. V lost 3 bases to trimming and J lost 7 bases; unmatched junction nucleotides: 7. CDR3 region: CASSFGTSGGAHTQYF. The DNA of the CDR3 is TGTGCCAGCAGCTTTGGTACTAGCGGGGGGGCGCATACGCAGTATTTT.

The chain joins TRBV5-6 to TRBJ2-2; D is perhaps TRBD2 (6 bases). The germline V gene encodes CDR1 SGHDT and CDR2 YYEEEE. V was clipped by 0 bases and J by 3 bases, with 15 bases between them. The length of the CDR3 is 17 residues. CDR3 residues: CASSLDGWEVDTGELFF. CDR3 bases: TGTGCCAGCAGCTTGGATGGGTGGGAGGTGGACACCGGGGAGCTGTTTTTT.

V is TRBV28 and J is TRBJ1-4; no reliable D call. In germline, CDR1 is MDHEN, CDR2 SYDVKM. V lost 3 bases, J lost 1 base, and 15 bases lay in between. CDR3 size: 17 residues. The CDR3, as DNA: TGTGCCAGCAGTTTCCCGGGAAACGGAGTAACTAATGAAAAACTGTTTTTT. Its protein product is CASSFPGNGVTNEKLFF.